Listed here are 31 T cell receptor beta chains from one sample, sequenced in a study of blood T cell repertoires in COVID-19. TCRdb's table, derived via immunoSEQ multiplex PCR, lists solely in-frame clones and lacks some. In the table there are roughly 150,000 clones, around 89% of which are singletons. Sequencing was done on a sample of peripheral blood. These receptor sequences come from a woman between 40 and 50 years old with acute or convalescent COVID-19.

The gene calls are TRBV5-1 and TRBJ1-2, with a tentative D call TRBD1 (6 bases). Trimming pared 3 bases from V and 4 bases from J, leaving 16 bases between. Germline V gene sequence: CDR1 SGHRS, CDR2 YFSETQ. The CDR3 consists of 15 residues. The CDR3 spells CASSSWTDPVYGYTF. The CDR3 DNA reads TGCGCCAGCAGCTCCTGGACAGACCCGGTCTATGGCTACACCTTC.

This clone was observed a single time. The rearrangement joins TRBV28 to TRBJ1-1; no clear D. This CDR3 spans 13 amino acids. Germline-derived CDR1 and CDR2 are MDHEN and SYDVKM. Between the trimmed V and J ends, which lost 6 bases and 5 bases, there was a span of 13 bases. This CDR3 is CASSHSWETEAFF. The CDR3 bases are TGTGCCAGCAGCCACAGTTGGGAGACTGAAGCTTTCTTT.

The V call is TRBV10-2, the J call TRBJ1-1; D uncertain. Germline CDR1 reads WSHSY; CDR2 reads SAAADI. Deletions cut 6 bases from V and 1 base from J, with 6 bases between. This CDR3 has 12 residues. CDR3 sequence reads: CASRQTNTEAFF. In DNA form, the CDR3 reads TGCGCCAGCAGACAGACGAACACTGAAGCTTTCTTT.

The V call is TRBV2, the J call TRBJ1-1; D is unresolved. The V gene's germline CDR1 is SNHLY and CDR2 FYNNEI. The CDR3 has 17 amino acids. The V end was cut by 3 bases, the J end by 3 bases, with 20 bases between. Here the CDR3 reads CASSDPLELFGYTEAFF. CDR3 coding DNA: TGTGCCAGCAGTGACCCATTGGAACTATTTGGGTACACTGAAGCTTTCTTT.

This clone was recorded once. The V gene is TRBV11-1, the J gene TRBJ2-3; D perhaps matches TRBD2 (5 bases). The CDR3 is made up of 16 amino acids. CDR1 SGHAT and CDR2 FQDESV come from the germline V gene (reference sequence). The V and J ends lost 3 bases and 2 bases respectively, with 15 bases between them. In nucleotides, the CDR3 is TGTGCCAGCAGCTTTTCTAGCAATAGGGACACAGATACGCAGTATTTT. Its protein is CASSFSSNRDTDTQYF.

The rearrangement uses TRBV30 and TRBJ2-5; TRBD2 matches at 8 bases. Trimming removed 3 bases from V and 9 bases from J; junction bases left unmatched: 9. Per germline, CDR1 GTSNPN and CDR2 SVGIG (reference sequence). The CDR3 loop spans 13 amino acids. CDR3 protein: CAWRRHGGVAQYF. The DNA of the CDR3 is TGTGCCTGGAGGCGACACGGGGGGGTGGCCCAGTACTTC.

The rearrangement links TRBV19 to TRBJ1-5, with 9 bases identical to TRBD1. Germline lookup yields CDR1 LNHDA and CDR2 SQIVND (reference sequence). This CDR3 region has 15 residues. V lost 4 bases, J lost 4 bases, and 5 bases stayed unmatched. CDR3: CASSNGQGSNQPQHF. CDR3 coding DNA: TGTGCCAGTAGTAACGGACAGGGGTCTAATCAGCCCCAGCATTTT.

Here the CDR3 reads CASRQGLAGTQYF. The CDR3, as DNA: TGTGCCAGCAGACAAGGACTAGCGGGCACCCAGTACTTC. The rearrangement links TRBV11-2 to TRBJ2-5; TRBD2 aligns across 11 bases. J gave up 8 bases and V 6 bases, and 5 bases lay outside the gene matches. The germline gives CDR1 SGHAT, CDR2 FQNNGV. The CDR3 is 13 residues long.

The V and J genes are TRBV30 and TRBJ1-3, with a tentative D call TRBD1 (6 bases). CDR1 GTSNPN and CDR2 SVGIG come from the germline V gene (reference sequence). The V and J ends lost 8 bases and 1 base respectively, with 12 bases between them. The CDR3 has 13 amino acids. The CDR3 bases are TGTGCCCAGGACAGTGATTCTGGAAACACCATATATTTT. Its protein is CAQDSDSGNTIYF.

The genes are TRBV30 and TRBJ1-1; D uncertain. Trimming took 0 bases from V and 1 from J, leaving 6 bases between them. Germline-derived CDR1 and CDR2 are GTSNPN and SVGIG (reference sequence). This CDR3 contains 13 residues. CDR3: CAWSVLANTEAFF. The DNA of the CDR3 is TGTGCCTGGAGTGTGTTGGCGAACACTGAAGCTTTCTTT.

V and J are TRBV3-1 (or the pseudogene TRBV3-2) and TRBJ2-1; TRBD1 agrees at 9 bases. Germline CDR1 and CDR2: LGHDT and YNNKEL (reference sequence). J lost 4 bases, V lost 3 bases, and 4 bases had no gene match. This CDR3 spans 15 amino acids. CDR3 amino acids: CASSHGTGTYNEQFF. The CDR3 DNA follows: TGTGCCAGCAGCCACGGGACAGGGACATACAATGAGCAGTTCTTC.

This clone was picked up one time. The chain has TRBV28 and TRBJ1-5, with D uncertain. The germline CDR1 and CDR2 sequences are MDHEN and SYDVKM. The CDR3 is made up of 14 amino acids. The V and J ends lost 3 bases and 1 base respectively, with 7 bases between them. CDR3: CASSFRLSNQPQHF. The CDR3 coding sequence is TGTGCCAGCAGTTTCAGGTTGAGCAATCAGCCCCAGCATTTT.

V is TRBV5-8 and J is TRBJ2-1; D gene unclear. Germline V gene lookup returns CDR1 SGHTS and CDR2 YDEGEE. Trimming took 1 base from V and 4 from J, leaving 9 bases between them. The length of the CDR3 is 14 residues. This CDR3 reads CASSLTAAYNEQFF. The CDR3 DNA reads as TGTGCCAGCAGCTTGACTGCGGCTTACAATGAGCAGTTCTTC.

The genes are TRBV6-5 and TRBJ2-2; D possibly corresponds to TRBD1 (5 bases). This CDR3 has 14 residues. Germline CDR1 and CDR2: MNHEY and SVGAGI. With 4 bases removed from V and 4 bases from J, the gap between germline ends came to 10 bases. CDR3 bases: TGTGCCAGCAGTTCCAGGGTCAGCACCGGGGAGCTGTTTTTT. Amino acid sequence: CASSSRVSTGELFF.

This rearrangement joins TRBV3-1 (or the pseudogene TRBV3-2) to TRBJ2-3; 12 nucleotides agree with TRBD2. The germline V gene has CDR1 LGHDT and CDR2 YNNKEL (reference sequence). The CDR3 is made up of 17 amino acids. V gave up 4 bases and J gave up 2 bases; unmatched junction bases: 7. The CDR3 is CASSPASGRAHTDTQYF. The CDR3 DNA reads TGTGCCAGCAGCCCAGCTAGCGGGAGGGCCCACACAGATACGCAGTATTTT.

This chain connects TRBV18 to TRBJ1-1; unclear D gene. CDR3 length: 14 residues. The V gene's germline CDR1 is KGHSH and CDR2 LQKENI. Trimming removed 6 bases at V and 5 bases at J, with 16 bases between. The CDR3, as DNA: TGTGCCAGCTCCCCGTCGGGAGGGAGGACTGAAGCTTTCTTT. This sequence encodes CASSPSGGRTEAFF.

The chain recombines TRBV27 with TRBJ2-2; possibly TRBD2 for D (6 bases). The germline CDR1 and CDR2 sequences are MNHEY and SMNVEV (reference sequence). V lost 4 bases and J 0 bases, leaving 12 bases between the germline ends. The CDR3 has 16 residues. This chain's CDR3 is CASSSPGLSNTGELFF. Here the CDR3 DNA reads TGTGCCAGCAGTTCACCGGGACTTTCGAACACCGGGGAGCTGTTTTTT.

The CDR3 DNA is TGTGCCAGCAGCGTAGCTGCATTAGCCTCTGGAAACACCATATATTTT. Its protein product is CASSVAALASGNTIYF. The V call is TRBV9, the J call TRBJ1-3, with no clear D. CDR1 and CDR2 (germline): SGDLS, YYNGEE. The germline V and J ends were trimmed by 0 bases and 0 bases, with 10 bases remaining between them. CDR3 length: 16 residues.

This clone occurred a few times. The V call is TRBV4-1, the J call TRBJ2-7; TRBD1 aligns across 7 bases. This CDR3 region has 12 residues. V trimming: 6 bases; J trimming: 6 bases; junction bases outside the gene matches: 5. Per germline, CDR1 MGHRA and CDR2 YSYEKL. CDR3 residues: CASSPDRAEQYF. CDR3 nucleotides: TGCGCCAGCAGTCCCGACAGGGCCGAGCAGTACTTC.

The rearrangement joins TRBV6-5 to TRBJ2-7, with 10 bases that match TRBD2. V lost 5 bases to trimming and J lost 1 base; unmatched junction nucleotides: 2. The CDR3 consists of 14 residues. Germline assignment: CDR1 MNHEY and CDR2 SVGAGI. CDR3 in amino acids: CASSLAGASYEQYF. CDR3 nucleotide sequence: TGTGCCAGCAGTCTAGCGGGGGCGTCCTACGAGCAGTACTTC.

V gene TRBV28 combines with J gene TRBJ2-7; 11 bases are a match to TRBD2. The J segment lost 4 bases and the V segment lost 6 bases, leaving 5 bases of the junction unmatched. The germline V gene encodes CDR1 MDHEN and CDR2 SYDVKM. The CDR3 loop spans 14 amino acids. Here the CDR3 reads CASRYTSGGYEQYF. In DNA form, the CDR3 reads TGTGCCAGCAGGTATACTAGCGGGGGTTACGAGCAGTACTTC.

The chain couples TRBV6-1 to TRBJ2-1; 10 bases are a match to TRBD2. From germline, CDR1 is MNHNS and CDR2 SASEGT. This CDR3 spans 16 amino acids. J gave up 4 bases and V 6 bases, and 9 bases lay outside the gene matches. CDR3 sequence: CASRELSGGTYNEQFF. DNA for the CDR3: TGTGCCAGCAGGGAACTTAGCGGGGGGACTTACAATGAGCAGTTCTTC.

The chain joins TRBV2 to TRBJ2-2, with TRBD1 matching over 9 bases. Germline V gives CDR1 SNHLY, CDR2 FYNNEI. This CDR3 is 15 amino acids long. Germline trimming cut 5 bases from V and 4 bases from J; bases unmatched to any gene: 5. CDR3 bases: TGTGCCAGCAGTTTTTACAGGGGGCCCACCGGGGAGCTGTTTTTT. It encodes CASSFYRGPTGELFF.

This clone was detected only once. The V and J genes are TRBV6-4 and TRBJ2-7; D is perhaps TRBD1 (6 bases). Germline-derived CDR1 and CDR2 are MRHNA and SNTAGT. V was pared by 0 bases and J by 2 bases, with 26 bases between. The CDR3 runs to 20 residues. The CDR3 bases are TGTGCCAGCAGTGACTCGATCTCAGGGGACACTTATACCCTCACCTACGAGCAGTACTTC. Translation gives CASSDSISGDTYTLTYEQYF.

In the case of this clone: Relative to the germline gene, one junction end is altered; a read error may explain this. Additional DNA sequences in this sample encode the identical CDR3. The chain links TRBV7-9 to TRBJ2-5, with TRBD1 as a possible D gene (6 bases). This CDR3 contains 14 residues. Germline V gives CDR1 SEHNR, CDR2 FQNEAQ (reference sequence). In nucleotides, the CDR3 is TGTGCCAGCAGCTTAGATTACAGGGTAGAGACCCAATACTTC. The encoded protein is CASSLDYRVETQYF.

The chain recombines TRBV7-8 with TRBJ2-1, with D unresolved. The CDR3 spans 14 residues. Germline values: CDR1 SGHVS, CDR2 FQNEAQ. V lost 5 bases, J lost 9 bases, and 17 bases lay in between. The CDR3 loop is CASSDFPRAGEQFF. The CDR3 region has the DNA TGTGCCAGCAGCGACTTCCCCCGTGCCGGTGAGCAGTTCTTC.

The chain has TRBV11-2 and TRBJ2-1, with a weak D call TRBD2 (6 bases). Looked up from germline, CDR1 is SGHAT and CDR2 is FQNNGV. This CDR3 contains 15 residues. The V end lost 1 base, the J end lost 3 bases, and 10 bases lay between the germline ends. The CDR3 reads CASSLARGIYNEQFF. Here the CDR3 DNA reads TGTGCCAGCAGCTTAGCGCGGGGAATCTACAATGAGCAGTTCTTC.

The sample holds one count of this clone. The chain employs TRBV7-2 and TRBJ2-3; 8 nucleotides match TRBD2. V was clipped by 2 bases and J by 1 base; unmatched bases: 11. The germline V gene has CDR1 SGHTA and CDR2 FQGNSA. The CDR3 runs 18 residues. The CDR3 loop is CASSLLRGAYFRTDTQYF. In nucleotides, the CDR3 is TGTGCCAGCAGCTTATTGCGGGGGGCATATTTTCGCACAGATACGCAGTATTTT.

The rearrangement uses TRBV7-2 and TRBJ2-1, with D possibly matching TRBD2 (6 bases). Trimming removed 5 bases at V and 15 bases at J, with 17 bases between. CDR1 and CDR2 from the germline V gene are SGHTA and FQGNSA. The CDR3 totals 12 residues. Here the CDR3 reads CASSPTSGLPFF. In DNA, the CDR3 is TGTGCCAGCAGCCCCACTTCGGGACTGCCGTTCTTC.

This clone has only one observation. The CDR3 reads CATGTGGSGKTQYF. CDR3 nucleotide sequence: TGTGCCACGGGGACAGGGGGCTCGGGAAAGACCCAGTACTTC. This sequence joins TRBV19 and TRBJ2-5, with 12 bases that match TRBD1. Trimming removed 10 bases from V and 6 bases from J; junction bases left unmatched: 9. Germline V CDR1 and CDR2: LNHDA, SQIVND (reference sequence). The CDR3 totals 14 residues.

The chain uses TRBV18 and TRBJ2-7; the D gene is possibly TRBD2 (6 bases). The CDR3 consists of 18 residues. V shed 4 bases and J shed 1 base, with 23 bases lying between them. Looked up from germline, CDR1 is KGHSH and CDR2 is LQKENI. The CDR3 DNA sequence: TGTGCCAGCTCACAATCACGCGGGGACGTATCAAGGTCCTACGAGCAGTACTTC. It translates to CASSQSRGDVSRSYEQYF.